Listed below are T cell receptor beta chains from one sample, sequenced in a study of human T cells and chemical hapten exposure. TCRdb analysed the RACE reads with MiXCR anew, one entry per CDR3 protein. Here the sample spans about 120,000 distinct CDR3 sequences, roughly an eighth being singletons. The sample consisted of whole blood, taken in connection with sensitization to the hapten diphenylcyclopropenone (DPC). These receptors all come from a young man with alopecia areata. Some clones in this sample may be carry-over from other donors' samples. Each CDR3 is given without its conserved first and last residue.

>TRBV6-2/TRBV6-3|TRBJ2-5
ASSYRTETTQY
>TRBV7-2|TRBJ2-1
ASSGRWDNPYNEQF
>TRBV20-1|TRBJ2-3
SAPGTAMSQY
>TRBV29-1|TRBJ2-2
SVEVLNTGELF
>TRBV18|TRBJ1-1
ASSPKMGEGPDTEAF
>TRBV3-1|TRBJ2-7
ASSPWTGREQY
>TRBV12-3/TRBV12-4|TRBJ1-1
ASSAGTEAF
>TRBV7-3|TRBJ2-1
ASSTTGNEQF
>TRBV2|TRBJ1-5
ASSSRGASNQPQH
>TRBV10-3|TRBJ2-7
AMNGARAGEQY
>TRBV7-9|TRBJ1-6
ASSLGTDQEENNSPLH
>TRBV4-2|TRBJ2-2
ASSQDMPVGFGSGELF
>TRBV6-2/TRBV6-3|TRBJ1-1
ASTNTGDTEAF
>TRBV11-2|TRBJ1-3
ASIRTGPGNTIY
>TRBV9|TRBJ2-5
ASSVELAGGETQY
>TRBV20-1|TRBJ2-3
SARVVGFTDTQY
>TRBV4-3|TRBJ2-7
ASSQATGQRY
>TRBV6-4|TRBJ2-3
ASGLAGSSTDTQY
>TRBV4-1|TRBJ1-2
ASSQDKTRDRDHT
>TRBV28|TRBJ2-3
ASSLMGDTQY
>TRBV10-3|TRBJ1-3
AISEPYRTSGNTIY
>TRBV10-3|TRBJ1-5
AISESGLTNQPQH
>TRBV11-2|TRBJ1-1
ASGRSTSNTEAF
>TRBV5-6|TRBJ1-2
ASSQGRTGAMGYGYT
>TRBV29-1|TRBJ2-1
SVGSRYNEQF
>TRBV4-3|TRBJ1-5
ASSQDLESRGGVLAQH
>TRBV7-9|TRBJ1-1
ASSPRGPDTEAF
>TRBV4-1|TRBJ2-4
ASSQDPSRNIQY
>TRBV15|TRBJ1-3
ATSRDRSGNTIY
>TRBV5-4|TRBJ2-6
ASSAADRLRSGANVLT
>TRBV12-3/TRBV12-4|TRBJ2-3
ASSLSRWGESTDTQY
>TRBV7-9|TRBJ1-2
ASSLGGSQYGYT
>TRBV18|TRBJ1-1
ASSPVKGNTEAF
>TRBV2|TRBJ2-7
ASRGQGAYEQY
>TRBV4-2|TRBJ2-7
ASSQDTPYEQY
>TRBV4-3|TRBJ2-3
ASSQFTADTQY
>TRBV20-1|TRBJ1-6
SARRASSSYNSPLH
>TRBV6-5|TRBJ1-2
ASSYTGYGGYGYT
>TRBV10-3|TRBJ2-4
AISERDFGGNIQY
>TRBV20-1|TRBJ1-1
SASGGPEAF
>TRBV28|TRBJ2-7
ASSFDLPEQY